The entry below gives a single T cell receptor (beta chain) sequence along with its context. The target antigen is unknown. The CDR3 sequence is 16 residues long. Germline-derived CDR1 and CDR2 are SGHTA and FQGNSA. V was shortened by 3 bases and J by 1 base, with 15 bases between the two germline ends. The sample is drawn from a study of cytomegalovirus exposure and HLA in healthy donors. About the research overall: T cells numbering some 170 million yielded more than 95 million unique TCR beta sequences in an earlier analysis.

The PCR was carried out with 60 Vbeta primers and 13 Jbeta primers. Method: immunoSEQ multiplex PCR; TCRdb's copy keeps in-frame clones and lacks some. The sample includes about 180,000 clones, 77% of them seen just once. General study results and limits: Several V segments, TRBV6-2 and TRBV6-3 among them, could not be told apart and were dropped. A later analysis showed that HLA-associated TCR beta chains had undergone more clonal expansion than equally common others.

The sample taken for sequencing was PBMCs. This clonotype was obtained from an older woman in good health and CMV-seropositive. V and J are TRBV7-2 and TRBJ2-5, with D possibly being TRBD2 (6 bases). Written as DNA, the CDR3 is TGTGCCAGCAGCTTGATCCCCTTAGCGGTCCAAGAGACCCAGTACTTC. Protein sequence: CASSLIPLAVQETQYF.